This T cell receptor (beta chain) was sequenced in a study of cytomegalovirus exposure and HLA in healthy donors. Study details: The early release's HLA-typed donors yielded about 85 million unique TCRs.

Study-wide points: In an earlier analysis, about 87% or about 30%: the productive usage of most TCR beta V segments. The authors later found HLA-associated TCR beta chains more clonally expanded than equally common others. Sequence variants that were highly shared formed a cluster that was likely a sequencing artifact.

Concerning this clone: Its specificity is unknown. One end of the junction fails to match germline, which may point to a read error.

Germline V gene sequence: CDR1 MGHRA, CDR2 YSYEKL. This CDR3 spans 18 amino acids. The PCR had 60 Vbeta and 13 Jbeta primers. The method was immunoSEQ multiplex PCR; TCRdb's version includes in-frame clones alone and lacks a portion of them. The data show 150,000 or so clones, 75% to 85% seen once. Source material: PBMCs. The origin of this receptor is a female donor in good health and CMV-seronegative. The rearrangement links TRBV4-1 to TRBJ2-4, with 11 bases matching TRBD2. CDR3: CASSRNSGGGGSKNSQYF. For the CDR3, the DNA is TGCGCCAGCAGCCGAAATAGCGGGGGGGGCGGATCCAAAAACAGTCAGTACTTC.